Below are 18 T cell receptor beta chains sequenced from a single sample in a study of beta chain features in type 1 diabetes. As every portion of the isolated RNA was reverse transcribed, the sequencing read expressed TCRB transcripts. Assay: immunoSEQ multiplex PCR; the TCRdb copy retains only in-frame clones and omits some. The sample records 900,000 or so clones, 15% to 20% being singletons. The sequencing sample was made of naive CD4+ T cells from blood. All receptors derive from a woman younger than 30 in good health.

This clone came up a few times. The chain is built from TRBV7-9 and TRBJ2-2; perhaps TRBD1 as D (6 bases). Germline values: CDR1 SEHNR, CDR2 FQNEAQ (reference sequence). V lost 5 bases and J lost 3, with 10 bases in between. The CDR3 has 14 amino acids. CDR3 nucleotides: TGTGCCAGCAGCCCACAGGGCTACACCGGGGAGCTGTTTTTT. Its translation is CASSPQGYTGELFF.

The chain couples TRBV7-9 to TRBJ2-7, with 13 bases matching TRBD2. Losses at the gene ends were 3 bases for V and 2 bases for J; bases not matched to a gene: 1. The germline V gene encodes CDR1 SEHNR and CDR2 FQNEAQ (reference sequence). The CDR3 loop spans 15 amino acids. CDR3 coding DNA: TGTGCCAGCAGCTTTGGGACTAGCGGGACCTACGAGCAGTACTTC. Protein product: CASSFGTSGTYEQYF.

The chain has TRBV18 and TRBJ2-1; TRBD1 matches 7 bases. The CDR3 has 15 amino acids. Per germline, CDR1 KGHSH and CDR2 LQKENI. V shed 6 bases, J shed 4 bases, and the junction held 9 bases outside the gene matches. The DNA for the CDR3 is TGTGCCAGCTCCGACCGGGACAGCATTTACAATGAGCAGTTCTTC. Encoded protein: CASSDRDSIYNEQFF.

Only a few counts were recorded for this clone. As DNA, the CDR3 is TGTGCCAGCAGTTCCGGGACAGGGTGGTATGGCTACACCTTC. Translated, it gives CASSSGTGWYGYTF. The chain recombines TRBV6-5 with TRBJ1-2; 9 bases fit TRBD1. Germline V CDR1 and CDR2: MNHEY, SVGAGI. The CDR3 is 14 residues long. J was trimmed by 5 bases and V by 4 bases; bases with no gene match: 5.

The sample holds a few counts of this clone. J is TRBJ2-1 and V is TRBV6-1, with 9 bases fitting TRBD2. The CDR3 runs to 15 residues. The trim removed 4 bases at V and 4 bases at J, leaving 5 bases unmatched. Germline values: CDR1 MNHNS, CDR2 SASEGT. The CDR3 DNA sequence: TGTGCCAGCAGTGGTGGGACTAGCCTTTACAATGAGCAGTTCTTC. It yields the protein CASSGGTSLYNEQFF.

This clone has only a few counts. The chain is built from TRBV11-2 and TRBJ2-1, with 14 bases that match TRBD2. With 5 bases clipped from V and 15 bases from J, the junction kept 12 bases outside the gene matches. CDR3 size: 15 residues. Germline V lookup: CDR1 SGHAT, CDR2 FQNNGV. CDR3 nucleotide sequence: TGTGCCAGCAGCCTAGGACTAGCGGGAGGCGCCAGTCCGTTCTTC. It translates to CASSLGLAGGASPFF.

The J gene is TRBJ1-1, the V gene TRBV19; weak D call: TRBD1 (5 bases). Germline-derived CDR1 and CDR2 are LNHDA and SQIVND (reference sequence). The CDR3 sequence is 14 residues long. V was clipped by 5 bases and J by 3 bases, with 13 bases between them. CDR3: CASSPRDRYTEAFF. The CDR3 DNA reads TGTGCCAGTAGTCCCAGGGATCGGTACACTGAAGCTTTCTTT.

This clone was counted between two and nine times. This chain joins TRBV11-2 and TRBJ2-1; D is possibly TRBD2 (5 bases). The CDR3 spans 13 residues. Trimming shortened V by 1 base and J by 4 bases, and 5 bases separated the two germline ends. CDR1 SGHAT and CDR2 FQNNGV come from the germline V gene. CDR3 amino acids: CASSLGEYNEQFF. Written as DNA, the CDR3 is TGTGCCAGCAGCTTAGGGGAGTACAATGAGCAGTTCTTC.

The V gene is TRBV7-2, the J gene TRBJ2-2; the D is unclear. The CDR3 loop spans 14 amino acids. The V end was cut by 1 base, the J end by 3 bases, with 6 bases between. Germline V lookup: CDR1 SGHTA, CDR2 FQGNSA. The CDR3 DNA reads TGTGCCAGCAGCTTAGGAAGGGACACCGGGGAGCTGTTTTTT. It is translated as CASSLGRDTGELFF.

This clone appeared many times. V gene TRBV21-1 combines with J gene TRBJ1-2; TRBD1, the D gene given by the table, was not confirmed from the DNA. TRBV21-1 represents a pseudogene. The CDR3 sequence is 16 residues long. CDR3 sequence (DNA): TGTGCCAGCGGCCCGTATCCGGAGGGACAGAACTATGGCTACACCTTC. This translates into CASGPYPEGQNYGYTF.

This chain joins TRBV27 and TRBJ2-3; no clear D gene. The CDR3 is 13 amino acids. Germline CDR1 and CDR2: MNHEY and SMNVEV (reference sequence). V was pared by 6 bases and J by 1 base, with 8 bases between. CDR3 coding DNA: TGTGCCAGCAGAACTATACGCACAGATACGCAGTATTTT. This translates into CASRTIRTDTQYF.

The chain uses TRBV28 and TRBJ2-7; D gene uncertain. There are 15 residues in the CDR3. Trimming took off 3 bases at V and 0 bases at J, with 12 bases between the two ends. Germline CDR1 reads MDHEN; CDR2 reads SYDVKM. CDR3 nucleotide sequence: TGTGCCAGCAGTTTGGACCCTCAGGACTCCTACGAGCAGTACTTC. This codes for CASSLDPQDSYEQYF.

V is TRBV5-1 and J is TRBJ1-1; D uncertain. The length of the CDR3 is 15 residues. V lost 0 bases, J lost 1 base, and 10 bases lay in between. Germline CDR1 reads SGHRS; CDR2 reads YFSETQ. The DNA of the CDR3 is TGCGCCAGCAGCTTGGGCCAACGGAAGAACACTGAAGCTTTCTTT. This encodes CASSLGQRKNTEAFF.

This clone was seen more than once but under ten times. The chain uses TRBV18 and TRBJ2-2; D is tentatively TRBD1 or TRBD2 (6 bases each). V was shortened by 1 base and J by 3 bases, with 21 bases between the two germline ends. Germline-derived CDR1 and CDR2 are KGHSH and LQKENI. This CDR3 comprises 19 residues. The CDR3 reads CASSPQLHFGGADTGELFF. The DNA of the CDR3 is TGTGCCAGCTCACCACAATTACATTTCGGGGGCGCCGACACCGGGGAGCTGTTTTTT.

The genes are TRBV19 and TRBJ1-5, with 10 bases that match TRBD1. CDR3 length: 14 amino acids. V gave up 4 bases and J gave up 10 bases; unmatched junction bases: 7. Germline V gives CDR1 LNHDA, CDR2 SQIVND (reference sequence). CDR3 in DNA: TGTGCCAGTAGTACATTGGGACAGGGGAATCCCCAGCATTTT. The encoded protein is CASSTLGQGNPQHF.

This clone was counted a few times. V and J are TRBV14 and TRBJ2-1, with 11 bases matching TRBD2. Germline lookup yields CDR1 SGHDN and CDR2 FVKESK. There are 16 residues in the CDR3. The V gene end was trimmed by 2 bases and the J gene end by 12 bases; junction bases not matched to a gene: 12. The chain's CDR3 is CASSQRLAGGPSRQFF. In DNA, the CDR3 is TGTGCCAGCAGCCAACGGTTAGCGGGAGGGCCATCTCGGCAGTTCTTC.

V is TRBV7-2 and J is TRBJ2-7, with TRBD2 matching 11 bases. Germline V gene lookup returns CDR1 SGHTA and CDR2 FQGNSA. There are 15 residues in the CDR3. V lost 4 bases, J lost 0 bases, and 2 bases stayed unmatched. CDR3 residues: CASSWTSGPSYEQYF. The CDR3 DNA reads as TGTGCCAGCAGCTGGACTAGCGGGCCCTCCTACGAGCAGTACTTC.

Comments on this clone: Other DNA sequences in the same sample also yield this CDR3. The V and J genes are TRBV7-9 and TRBJ2-7; D remains unclear. CDR1 and CDR2 from the germline V gene are SEHNR and FQNEAQ (reference sequence). The length of the CDR3 is 11 residues. V lost 5 bases and J lost 3, with 5 bases in between. The CDR3 spells CASSPDYEQYF. CDR3 bases: TGTGCCAGCAGCCCTGACTACGAGCAGTACTTC.